A single sample is the source of the 21 T cell receptor beta chains below, sequenced in a study of neurological immune-mediated disorders. Indicated time point: longitudinal time-point 2. TCRdb reprocessed the 5' RACE reads via MiXCR and lists one record per CDR3 protein. The sample has roughly 98,000 distinct CDR3 sequences, approximately 13% seen once. Sequenced: PBMCs. These receptors were taken from a female donor with HTLV-1-associated myelopathy (HAM/TSP).

This clonotype was recorded many times. The chain combines TRBV6-2 or TRBV6-3 with TRBJ2-6, with 7 nucleotides matching TRBD1. The germline CDR1 and CDR2 sequences are MNHEY and SVGEGT. CDR3 size: 16 residues. V trimming: 6 bases; J trimming: 2 bases; junction bases outside the gene matches: 7. This CDR3 reads CASSPDRSPGANVLTF. The DNA of the CDR3 is TGTGCCAGCAGCCCGGACAGGTCGCCTGGGGCCAACGTCCTGACTTTC.

This clonotype was recorded at least ten times. The genes are TRBV5-5 and TRBJ1-4; D perhaps matches TRBD1 (5 bases). The length of the CDR3 is 16 residues. Germline CDR1 and CDR2: SGHKS and YYEKEE (reference sequence). Trimming cost V 4 bases and J 0 bases, with 13 bases left between them. CDR3 residues: CASSRDSLATNEKLFF. The CDR3 DNA follows: TGTGCCAGCAGCAGAGACAGCCTTGCAACTAATGAAAAACTGTTTTTT.

Worth noting for this clonotype: Just one base apart from a much larger clone, this may be a read error. This rearrangement joins TRBV20-1 to TRBJ1-5; a possible D gene is TRBD1 (5 bases). This CDR3 has 16 amino acids. CDR1 is DFQATT, CDR2 SNEGSKA, per germline (reference sequence). CDR3 in amino acids: CSTSSMRGGGNQPQHF. Written as DNA, the CDR3 is TGCAGTACTAGTTCCATGAGGGGCGGGGGTAATCAGCCCCAGCATTTT.

This clonotype was seen repeatedly, ten times or more. The rearrangement uses TRBV4-1 and TRBJ1-1; 7 bases fit TRBD1. This CDR3 is built from 16 residues. Germline CDR1 MGHRA, CDR2 YSYEKL. V gave up 1 base and J gave up 2 bases; unmatched junction bases: 7. The CDR3: CASSQAWGDSNTEAFF. CDR3 nucleotide sequence: TGCGCCAGCAGCCAAGCCTGGGGGGACAGTAACACTGAAGCTTTCTTT.

This clonotype came up a few times. This chain connects TRBV20-1 to TRBJ2-1; 11 bases map to TRBD1. CDR3 length: 17 residues. From germline, CDR1 is DFQATT and CDR2 SNEGSKA (reference sequence). With V trimmed by 0 bases and J by 8 bases, 12 bases remained unmatched. Written as DNA, the CDR3 is TGCAGTGCTAGAGATTGGAGAGGACAGGGGGCTAACGATGAGCAGTTCTTC. It is translated as CSARDWRGQGANDEQFF.

This clonotype has ten or more counts. V usage is TRBV20-1 and J usage is TRBJ1-6; D unresolved. Trimming shortened V by 2 bases and J by 6 bases, and 11 bases separated the two germline ends. Per germline, CDR1 DFQATT and CDR2 SNEGSKA (reference sequence). This CDR3 contains 14 residues. CDR3 nucleotide sequence: TGCAGTGCTAGATTACGGAGTCCTAATTCACCCCTCCACTTT. Its translation is CSARLRSPNSPLHF.

This clonotype was detected many times. V usage is TRBV24-1 and J usage is TRBJ1-2, with D perhaps TRBD1 (5 bases). The CDR3 contains 13 residues. Germline V lookup: CDR1 KGHDR, CDR2 SFDVKD. Trimming shortened V by 4 bases and J by 7 bases, and 12 bases separated the two germline ends. CDR3 residues: CATSDPTGAGYTF. The CDR3 DNA is TGTGCCACCAGTGACCCAACTGGGGCTGGCTACACCTTC.

The table lists this clonotype with many counts. The rearrangement joins TRBV20-1 to TRBJ2-5; TRBD1 matches at 10 bases. V shed 5 bases, J shed 5 bases, and the junction held 8 bases outside the gene matches. This CDR3 is built from 14 residues. Germline CDR1 reads DFQATT; CDR2 reads SNEGSKA (reference sequence). The CDR3 DNA sequence: TGCAGTGCTTCCACGGGACAGGGGTTGGAGACCCAGTACTTC. It is translated as CSASTGQGLETQYF.

This clonotype has at least ten counts. The chain combines TRBV20-1 with TRBJ2-1, with D perhaps matching TRBD2 (6 bases). Germline-derived CDR1 and CDR2 are DFQATT and SNEGSKA (reference sequence). This CDR3 has 15 amino acids. V was pared by 1 base and J by 4 bases, with 14 bases between. CDR3 coding DNA: TGCAGTGCTAGAGGGGAGGTTGTAGGATACAATGAGCAGTTCTTC. It encodes CSARGEVVGYNEQFF.

This clonotype has a count of ten or more. V and J are TRBV5-5 and TRBJ2-2, with D possibly being TRBD1 (6 bases). Looked up from germline, CDR1 is SGHKS and CDR2 is YYEKEE (reference sequence). The length of the CDR3 is 16 residues. V lost 4 bases and J 0 bases, leaving 13 bases between the germline ends. The CDR3 DNA sequence: TGTGCCAGCAGCGCGAAAGGGACAACGAACACCGGGGAGCTGTTTTTT. This encodes CASSAKGTTNTGELFF.

Of note for this clonotype: Since a much larger clone is just one base distant, this may be a read error. The rearrangement links TRBV29-1 to TRBJ2-3; TRBD2 matches at 9 bases. Trimming took 8 bases from V and 8 from J; bases not matched to a gene: 14. Germline assignment: CDR1 SQVTM and CDR2 ANQGSEA. The CDR3 runs to 14 residues. The CDR3, as DNA: TGCAGCTCCCCCGGCGGGGGGGCGGGTCTTACGCAGTATTTT. It yields the protein CSSPGGGAGLTQYF.

The gene calls are TRBV5-4 and TRBJ2-3; tentative D call: TRBD1 (5 bases). Germline assignment: CDR1 SGHNT and CDR2 YYREEE (reference sequence). Trimming removed 4 bases at V and 0 bases at J, with 15 bases between. The CDR3 is 16 residues long. The CDR3 bases are TGTGCCAGCAGCCGAAATCGGTACAGGAGCACAGATACGCAGTATTTT. This gives the protein CASSRNRYRSTDTQYF.

This clonotype was observed at least ten times. The V and J genes are TRBV28 and TRBJ2-2; weak D call: TRBD2 (6 bases). Trimming shortened V by 8 bases and J by 6 bases, and 16 bases separated the two germline ends. The CDR3 totals 14 residues. Per the germline V gene, CDR1 is MDHEN and CDR2 is SYDVKM. CDR3 in amino acids: CASVAGIRAGELFF. The CDR3 coding sequence is TGTGCCAGCGTGGCGGGGATCCGGGCCGGGGAGCTGTTTTTT.

This clonotype was found many times. The gene calls are TRBV10-3 and TRBJ1-5; no clear D gene. From germline, CDR1 is ENHRY and CDR2 SYGVKD. This CDR3 spans 14 amino acids. Trimming left V 4 bases short and J 2 bases short, with 9 bases between. The CDR3 sequence is CAISGLSGNQPQHF. DNA for the CDR3: TGTGCCATCAGTGGACTGTCAGGCAATCAGCCCCAGCATTTT.

The J gene is TRBJ2-3, the V gene TRBV7-2; TRBD2 agrees at 14 bases. The ends lost 2 bases at V and 4 bases at J; junction bases unmatched: 2. CDR1 is SGHTA, CDR2 FQGNSA, per germline. This CDR3 comprises 16 residues. The CDR3 coding sequence is TGTGCCAGCAGCTTACAGGGACTAGCGGGGGCAGATACGCAGTATTTT. Its protein is CASSLQGLAGADTQYF.

The table lists this clonotype with many counts. This chain links TRBV4-1 with TRBJ2-3; 15 nucleotides align to TRBD2. The CDR3 spans 17 residues. The J segment lost 4 bases and the V segment lost 3 bases, leaving 5 bases of the junction unmatched. CDR1 is MGHRA and CDR2 is YSYEKL in the germline V gene. The CDR3 nucleotides are TGCGCCAGCAGCCACACCGGACTAGCGGGGGGGCCAGATACGCAGTATTTT. The encoded protein is CASSHTGLAGGPDTQYF.

The chain is built from TRBV7-6 and TRBJ2-1; 8 bases fit TRBD2. There are 15 residues in the CDR3. CDR1 SGHVS and CDR2 FNYEAQ come from the germline V gene. V shed 2 bases and J 8 bases; nucleotides not matched to a gene: 8. The CDR3 spells CASSLPAGGLDEQFF. In DNA form, the CDR3 reads TGTGCCAGCAGCTTACCCGCGGGGGGTCTCGATGAGCAGTTCTTC.

There are many counts of this clonotype. The rearrangement links TRBV7-3 to TRBJ1-1; TRBD1 agrees at 9 bases. The V gene end was trimmed by 6 bases and the J gene end by 3 bases; junction bases not matched to a gene: 2. CDR3 length: 13 residues. CDR1 and CDR2 (germline): SGHTA, FQGTGA. This chain's CDR3 is CASRGQGYTEAFF. In DNA, the CDR3 is TGTGCCAGCAGGGGACAGGGCTACACTGAAGCTTTCTTT.

This clonotype was counted ten times or more. This rearrangement joins TRBV10-3 to TRBJ1-6; D ambiguous. This CDR3 comprises 15 residues. The germline CDR1 and CDR2 sequences are ENHRY and SYGVKD. V shed 0 bases and J shed 10 bases, with 13 bases lying between them. The CDR3 is CAISESMAGGSPLHF. The CDR3 DNA reads TGTGCCATCAGTGAGTCGATGGCAGGTGGATCACCCCTCCACTTT.

This clonotype occurred many times. This sequence joins TRBV15 and TRBJ1-3; D is unclear. Germline CDR1 reads LNHNV; CDR2 reads YYDKDF (reference sequence). Trimming shortened V by 0 bases and J by 4 bases, and 10 bases separated the two germline ends. The CDR3 is 15 residues long. The CDR3 loop reads CATSREVDRGNTIYF. CDR3 bases: TGTGCCACCAGCAGAGAAGTTGACCGGGGAAACACCATATATTTT.

This clonotype was observed at least ten times. The chain couples TRBV29-1 to TRBJ2-7; D is ambiguous. The germline gives CDR1 SQVTM, CDR2 ANQGSEA. The CDR3 totals 12 residues. V was clipped by 4 bases and J by 2 bases, with 9 bases between them. The CDR3 region is CSVGRSAYEQYF. CDR3 DNA sequence: TGCAGCGTTGGTCGCAGCGCCTACGAGCAGTACTTC.